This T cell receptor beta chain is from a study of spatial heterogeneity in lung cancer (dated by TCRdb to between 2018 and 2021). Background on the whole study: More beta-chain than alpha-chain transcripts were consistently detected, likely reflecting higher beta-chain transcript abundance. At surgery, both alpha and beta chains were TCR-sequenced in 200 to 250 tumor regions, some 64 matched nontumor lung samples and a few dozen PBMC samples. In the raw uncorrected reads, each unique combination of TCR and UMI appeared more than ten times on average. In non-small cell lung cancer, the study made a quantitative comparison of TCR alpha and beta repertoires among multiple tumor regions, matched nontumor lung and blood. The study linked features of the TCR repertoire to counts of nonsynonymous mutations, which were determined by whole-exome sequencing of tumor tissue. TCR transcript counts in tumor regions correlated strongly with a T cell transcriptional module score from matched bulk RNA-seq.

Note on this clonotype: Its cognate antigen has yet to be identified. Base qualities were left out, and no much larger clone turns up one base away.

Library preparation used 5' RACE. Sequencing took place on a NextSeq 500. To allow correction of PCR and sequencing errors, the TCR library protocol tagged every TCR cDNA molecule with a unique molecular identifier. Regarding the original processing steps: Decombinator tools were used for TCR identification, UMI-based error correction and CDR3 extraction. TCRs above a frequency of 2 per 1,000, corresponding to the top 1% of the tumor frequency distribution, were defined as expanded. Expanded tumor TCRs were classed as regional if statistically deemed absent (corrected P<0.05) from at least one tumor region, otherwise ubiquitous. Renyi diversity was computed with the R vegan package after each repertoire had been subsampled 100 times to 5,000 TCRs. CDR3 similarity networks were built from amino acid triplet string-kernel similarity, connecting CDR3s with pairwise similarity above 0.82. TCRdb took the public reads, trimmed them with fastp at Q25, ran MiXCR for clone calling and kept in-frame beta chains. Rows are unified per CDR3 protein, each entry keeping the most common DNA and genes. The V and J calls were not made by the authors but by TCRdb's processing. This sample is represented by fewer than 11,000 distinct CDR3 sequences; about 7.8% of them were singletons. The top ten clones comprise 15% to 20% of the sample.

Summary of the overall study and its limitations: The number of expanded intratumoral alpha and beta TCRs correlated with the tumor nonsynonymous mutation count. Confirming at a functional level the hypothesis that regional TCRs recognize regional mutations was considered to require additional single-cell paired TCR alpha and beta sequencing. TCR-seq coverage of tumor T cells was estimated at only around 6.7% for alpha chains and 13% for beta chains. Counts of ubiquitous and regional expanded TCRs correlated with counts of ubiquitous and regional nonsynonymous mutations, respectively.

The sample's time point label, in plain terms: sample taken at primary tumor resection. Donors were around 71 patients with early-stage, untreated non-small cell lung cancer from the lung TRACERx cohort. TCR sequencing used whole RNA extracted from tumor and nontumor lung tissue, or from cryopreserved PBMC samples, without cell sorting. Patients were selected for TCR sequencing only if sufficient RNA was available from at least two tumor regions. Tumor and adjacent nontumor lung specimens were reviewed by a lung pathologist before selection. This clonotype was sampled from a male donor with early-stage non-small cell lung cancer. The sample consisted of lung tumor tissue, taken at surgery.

The DNA sequence is TGTGCCAGCAGCCCCTTTATGGGCATTCAGTACTTC. It encodes CASSPFMGIQYF. The sequence links TRBV14 to TRBJ2-4; the D gene assignment is ambiguous. The CDR3, from cysteine to phenylalanine, totals 12 residues. The CDR3 DNA has 36 bases and is translated from base 1. V was cut back by 4 bases and J by 9 bases, leaving a gap of 10 bases between them. Per the germline V gene, SGHDN is the CDR1 and FVKESK is the CDR2.